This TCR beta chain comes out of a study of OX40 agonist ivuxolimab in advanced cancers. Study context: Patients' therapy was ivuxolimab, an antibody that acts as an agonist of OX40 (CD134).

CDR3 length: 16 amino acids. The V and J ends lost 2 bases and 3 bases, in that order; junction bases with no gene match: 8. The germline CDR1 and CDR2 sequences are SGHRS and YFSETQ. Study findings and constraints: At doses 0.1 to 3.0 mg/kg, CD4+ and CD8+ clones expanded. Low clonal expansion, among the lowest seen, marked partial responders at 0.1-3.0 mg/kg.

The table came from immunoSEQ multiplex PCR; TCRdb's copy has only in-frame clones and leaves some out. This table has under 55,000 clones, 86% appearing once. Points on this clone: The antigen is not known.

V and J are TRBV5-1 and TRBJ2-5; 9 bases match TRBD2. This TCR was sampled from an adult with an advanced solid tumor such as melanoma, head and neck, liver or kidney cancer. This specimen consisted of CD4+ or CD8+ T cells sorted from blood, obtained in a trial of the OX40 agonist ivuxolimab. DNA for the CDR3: TGCGCCAGCAGCTTAGCCCTCGCGGGGGGGAAAGAGACCCAGTACTTC. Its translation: CASSLALAGGKETQYF.